This passage covers 8 T cell receptor beta chains from one sample sequenced in a study of cytomegalovirus exposure and HLA in healthy donors (dated by TCRdb to 2016 to 2017). Preparation of the library involved the immunoSEQ multiplex PCR assay. For the multiplex PCR, a mixture combining 60 forward primers for TCR Vbeta segments and 13 reverse primers for TCR Jbeta segments was used. The source is immuneACCESS, and TCRdb retained only in-frame sequences with V and J called. Part of the clones is not carried over; for the studies checked, unresolved V genes explain less than half of this, and the remainder is unexplained. The sample data list 84,000 or so clones, and more than 60% of these were observed just once. The ten most abundant clones make up 2% to 2.5% of the sample. Material for sequencing was PBMCs. Receptors were obtained from a boy between 10 and 17 years old in good health and CMV-seronegative.

This rearrangement joins TRBV11-1 to TRBJ2-3, with 14 positions matching TRBD2. Germline loops: CDR1 SGHAT, CDR2 FQDESV (reference sequence). Losses at the gene ends were 5 bases for V and 6 bases for J; bases not matched to a gene: 7. CDR3 length equals 16 residues. This CDR3 reads CASSQGLAGGGDTQYF. In nucleotides, the CDR3 is TGTGCCAGCAGCCAAGGACTAGCGGGGGGCGGGGATACGCAGTATTTT.

The chain has TRBV7-8 and TRBJ2-5; 8 nucleotides match TRBD2. The CDR3 covers 15 residues. V lost 5 bases, J lost 2 bases, and 7 bases stayed unmatched. In germline, CDR1 is SGHVS, CDR2 FQNEAQ. DNA for the CDR3: TGTGCCAGCAGCCCCCCGATAGCGGGGCAAGAGACCCAGTACTTC. This codes for CASSPPIAGQETQYF.

V gene TRBV4-3 combines with J gene TRBJ1-2; possible D gene TRBD1, 6 bases. The CDR3 runs to 15 residues. Trimming took off 0 bases at V and 8 bases at J, with 16 bases between the two ends. Germline CDR1 is LGHNA and CDR2 is YSLEER. The CDR3 DNA reads as TGCGCCAGCAGCCAAGATCGGACAGCGCCTCGAGGCTACACCTTC. Protein product: CASSQDRTAPRGYTF.

This chain links TRBV4-3 with TRBJ2-7; 10 bases fit TRBD1. Trimming at V came to 2 bases and at J to 4 bases, leaving 11 bases not matched to a gene. The CDR3 has 17 residues. Germline V gene sequence: CDR1 LGHNA, CDR2 YSLEER. This CDR3 reads CASSQFVSGTGAYEQYF. CDR3 nucleotide sequence: TGCGCCAGCAGCCAATTTGTCTCCGGGACAGGGGCGTACGAGCAGTACTTC.

Remarks on this clone: The junction departs from the called germline gene at one end, perhaps through a read error. The chain combines TRBV6-5 with TRBJ2-2; TRBD1 matches 8 bases. The V gene's germline CDR1 is MNHEY and CDR2 SVGAGI. The CDR3 loop spans 14 amino acids. Here the CDR3 reads CASTYGQGTGELFF. Written as DNA, the CDR3 is TGTGCCAGCACTTACGGACAGGGCACCGGGGAGCTGTTTTTT.

V is TRBV19 and J is TRBJ1-6; 7 bases fit TRBD1. Trimming removed 6 bases from V and 5 bases from J; junction bases left unmatched: 10. Germline CDR1 LNHDA, CDR2 SQIVND (reference sequence). The CDR3 is 16 residues long. The DNA of the CDR3 is TGTGCCAGTAGCCGCCCTACGGGGACAGATAATTCACCCCTCCACTTT. This translates into CASSRPTGTDNSPLHF.

The CDR3 here is CASSDQADNQPQHF. DNA for the CDR3: TGCGCCAGCAGTGATCAGGCAGATAATCAGCCCCAGCATTTT. V gene TRBV10-2 combines with J gene TRBJ1-5; D is uncertain. CDR3 length equals 14 residues. V lost 3 bases to trimming and J lost 4 bases, with 10 bases between them. CDR1 is WSHSY, CDR2 SAAADI, per germline.

This clone was picked up a small number of times. The chain is built from TRBV19 and TRBJ1-4; D is unclear. Germline V gene sequence: CDR1 LNHDA, CDR2 SQIVND (reference sequence). The CDR3 spans 16 residues. V shed 3 bases and J shed 8 bases, with 19 bases lying between them. CDR3 coding DNA: TGTGCCAGTAGTATCTCGGCGCAGGTCGGTAAGGAAAAACTGTTTTTT. Its protein product is CASSISAQVGKEKLFF.